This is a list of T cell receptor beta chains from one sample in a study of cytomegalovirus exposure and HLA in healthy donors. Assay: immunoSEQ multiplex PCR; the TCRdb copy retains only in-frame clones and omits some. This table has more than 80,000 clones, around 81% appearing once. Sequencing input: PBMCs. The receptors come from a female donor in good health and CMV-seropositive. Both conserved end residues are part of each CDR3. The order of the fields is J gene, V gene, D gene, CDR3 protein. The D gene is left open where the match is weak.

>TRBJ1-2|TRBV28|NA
CASSLPGQTLGGYGYTF
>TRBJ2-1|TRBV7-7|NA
CASSRDLNNEQFF
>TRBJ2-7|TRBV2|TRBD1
CASSEFGQGTYEQYF
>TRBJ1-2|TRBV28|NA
CASSQTGANYGYTF
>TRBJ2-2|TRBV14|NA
CASSPTTGRFIAGELFF
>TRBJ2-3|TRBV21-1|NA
CASSNGGPISTDTQYF
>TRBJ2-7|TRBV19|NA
CASSIWGPSAGASYEQYF
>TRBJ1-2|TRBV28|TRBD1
CASSLEGGVSTNYGYTF
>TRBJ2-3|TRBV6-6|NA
CASSYPGEADTQYF
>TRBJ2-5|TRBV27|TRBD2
CASSLTPGLQETQYF
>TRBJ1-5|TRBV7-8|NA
CASSLIPGQLYQPQHF
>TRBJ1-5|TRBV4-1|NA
CASSQEAGRTTRNQPQHF